These 18 T cell receptor beta chains share one sample of origin, sequenced in a study of PD-L1 blockade in urothelial cancer. Repertoires were generated with immunoSEQ multiplex PCR, while TCRdb's copy carries only in-frame clones and drops some. This table holds 100,000 to 150,000 clones, roughly 83% found once. As for time point: peripheral blood 6 weeks after treatment start. The sequences come from PBMCs, collected around atezolizumab (anti-PD-L1) treatment. The receptors derive from a man in his forties or fifties with urothelial cancer.

The chain is built from TRBV5-5 and TRBJ2-1; 8 bases are shared with TRBD2. CDR3 length: 15 residues. Trimming removed 2 bases from V and 4 bases from J; junction bases left unmatched: 5. Germline V lookup: CDR1 SGHKS, CDR2 YYEKEE (reference sequence). The CDR3 region is CASSFSTSVYNEQFF. The CDR3 DNA reads as TGTGCCAGCAGCTTTTCGACTAGCGTTTACAATGAGCAGTTCTTC.

The rearrangement links TRBV10-2 to TRBJ2-2, with 13 bases that match TRBD2. CDR1 is WSHSY, CDR2 SAAADI, per germline. CDR3 length equals 15 residues. V shed 6 bases and J 7 bases; nucleotides not matched to a gene: 5. The CDR3 sequence is CASRTGTSGNGELFF. The DNA of the CDR3 is TGCGCCAGCAGAACCGGGACTAGCGGGAACGGGGAGCTGTTTTTT.

This rearrangement joins TRBV30 to TRBJ2-1; a possible D gene is TRBD2 (5 bases). The V end was cut by 0 bases, the J end by 7 bases, with 13 bases between. The CDR3 is 14 amino acids. Germline V gene lookup returns CDR1 GTSNPN and CDR2 SVGIG (reference sequence). In DNA form, the CDR3 reads TGTGCCTGGAGTGTCGGGGTAGCCGGAAATGAGCAGTTCTTC. Protein sequence: CAWSVGVAGNEQFF.

The chain carries TRBV6-5 and TRBJ1-1; 10 positions agree with TRBD1. V gave up 6 bases and J gave up 11 bases; unmatched junction bases: 3. The germline V gene encodes CDR1 MNHEY and CDR2 SVGAGI. The CDR3 contains 11 residues. The CDR3 reads CASRGTGDAFF. In DNA, the CDR3 is TGTGCCAGCAGAGGGACAGGGGATGCTTTCTTT.

This clone turned up a few times. This chain connects TRBV27 to TRBJ2-7; maybe TRBD1 (6 bases). CDR3 length: 14 amino acids. Germline CDR1 and CDR2: MNHEY and SMNVEV (reference sequence). The V end lost 3 bases, the J end lost 2 bases, and 11 bases lay between the germline ends. The CDR3 region is CASSFRDTAYEQYF. For the CDR3, the DNA is TGTGCCAGCAGTTTCCGGGACACCGCCTACGAGCAGTACTTC.

This chain uses TRBV29-1 with TRBJ2-7; 7 positions match TRBD1. This CDR3 region has 11 residues. Germline-derived CDR1 and CDR2 are SQVTM and ANQGSEA. CDR3 nucleotide sequence: TGCAGGGGGGACAGAACCTACGAGCAGTACTTC. It is translated as CRGDRTYEQYF.

V is TRBV29-1 and J is TRBJ1-2, with D possibly being TRBD1 (5 bases). The CDR3 consists of 16 residues. Per germline, CDR1 SQVTM and CDR2 ANQGSEA. Between the trimmed V and J ends, which lost 3 bases and 0 bases, there was a span of 17 bases. CDR3 nucleotide sequence: TGCAGCGTTGAGAACAGGACGCCCATTCCTAACTATGGCTACACCTTC. Amino acids: CSVENRTPIPNYGYTF.

The chain links TRBV6-1 to TRBJ1-2, with TRBD1 matching over 7 bases. The CDR3 contains 15 residues. Trimming took 0 bases from V and 4 from J; bases not matched to a gene: 5. Germline V gene sequence: CDR1 MNHNS, CDR2 SASEGT. The CDR3 reads CASSEAGQGVYGYTF. For the CDR3, the DNA is TGTGCCAGCAGTGAAGCGGGCCAGGGGGTCTATGGCTACACCTTC.

The rearrangement links TRBV25-1 to TRBJ1-2; 9 bases agree with TRBD1. The CDR3 runs 14 residues. J lost 5 bases, V lost 8 bases, and 9 bases had no gene match. CDR1 and CDR2 (germline): MGHDK, SYGVNS. CDR3 sequence (DNA): TGTGCCAGCTCGGGGGGGGGACAGGGTTATGGCTACACCTTC. Protein sequence: CASSGGGQGYGYTF.

The chain is built from TRBV21-1 and TRBJ1-5. TRBV21-1 is noted as a pseudogene. The CDR3 is 16 residues long. The chain's CDR3 is CASSITAAPPRQPQHF. CDR3 coding DNA: TGTGCCAGCAGCATAACCGCGGCCCCCCCACGTCAGCCCCAGCATTTT.

This chain connects TRBV5-6 to TRBJ2-3; a possible D gene is TRBD1 (5 bases). The CDR3 runs 14 residues. V was clipped by 0 bases and J by 6 bases, with 11 bases between them. Germline assignment: CDR1 SGHDT and CDR2 YYEEEE. The CDR3 coding sequence is TGTGCCAGCAGCTTGGAAAGGGCAGGGGATACGCAGTATTTT. This encodes CASSLERAGDTQYF.

V is TRBV7-2 and J is TRBJ2-7; the D is unclear. Germline lookup yields CDR1 SGHTA and CDR2 FQGNSA. The V and J ends lost 5 bases and 2 bases respectively, with 10 bases between them. The CDR3 has 13 residues. The CDR3 region is CASSPRGPYEQYF. The CDR3, as DNA: TGTGCCAGCAGCCCGAGAGGTCCCTACGAGCAGTACTTC.

The CDR3 here is CASSLSRQNYEQYF. In DNA, the CDR3 is TGTGCCAGCAGCTTGTCCCGACAGAACTACGAGCAGTACTTC. The V and J genes are TRBV5-4 and TRBJ2-7, with D maybe TRBD1 (5 bases). Germline assignment: CDR1 SGHNT and CDR2 YYREEE (reference sequence). The CDR3 loop spans 14 amino acids. Trimming removed 1 base from V and 3 bases from J, with 11 bases in between.

This chain connects TRBV15 to TRBJ2-1, with 9 bases lining up with TRBD2. Per the germline V gene, CDR1 is LNHNV and CDR2 is YYDKDF (reference sequence). With 0 bases clipped from V and 6 bases from J, the junction kept 6 bases outside the gene matches. The CDR3 runs to 16 residues. Here the CDR3 reads CATSRDLLAGSNEQFF. The CDR3 nucleotides are TGTGCCACCAGCAGAGATTTGCTAGCGGGAAGCAATGAGCAGTTCTTC. The whole variable domain, filled in from reference TRBV15 and TRBJ2-1, reads DAMVIQNPRYQVTQFGKPVTLSCSQTLNHNVMYWYQQKSSQAPKLLFHYYDKDFNNEADTPDNFQSRRPNTSFCFLDIRSPGLGDTAMYLCATSRDLLAGSNEQFFGPGTRLTVL.

This clone came up once. The gene calls are TRBV7-8 and TRBJ2-7; 10 bases align to TRBD1. V was pared by 5 bases and J by 6 bases, with 10 bases of the junction left unmatched. There are 15 residues in the CDR3. CDR1 and CDR2 (germline): SGHVS, FQNEAQ. The CDR3 DNA reads as TGTGCCAGCAGCCTCCGGGACAGGGGAAAATCCGAGCAGTACTTC. Translated, it gives CASSLRDRGKSEQYF.

The chain recombines TRBV27 with TRBJ2-5; 9 positions match TRBD1. The CDR3 contains 14 residues. V was pared by 4 bases and J by 5 bases, with 5 bases of the junction left unmatched. Germline-derived CDR1 and CDR2 are MNHEY and SMNVEV (reference sequence). This chain's CDR3 is CASSSQTGGETQYF. CDR3 sequence (DNA): TGTGCCAGCAGTTCGCAGACAGGGGGTGAGACCCAGTACTTC.

This chain joins TRBV5-4 and TRBJ2-7; TRBD2 is a possible D gene (6 bases). This CDR3 is 16 amino acids long. Trimming cost V 1 base and J 0 bases, with 14 bases left between them. Germline CDR1 reads SGHNT; CDR2 reads YYREEE (reference sequence). In nucleotides, the CDR3 is TGTGCCAGCAGCTTGTGGGACGGGAGAGGCTCCTACGAGCAGTACTTC. It is translated as CASSLWDGRGSYEQYF.

V usage is TRBV4-1 and J usage is TRBJ1-6; D is perhaps TRBD1 (6 bases). CDR1 and CDR2 (germline): MGHRA, YSYEKL. This CDR3 has 15 residues. V dropped 0 bases and J dropped 9 bases, with 12 bases sitting between them. The CDR3 reads CASSQEEQGASPLHF. The DNA for the CDR3 is TGCGCCAGCAGCCAAGAGGAACAGGGCGCTTCACCCCTCCACTTT.